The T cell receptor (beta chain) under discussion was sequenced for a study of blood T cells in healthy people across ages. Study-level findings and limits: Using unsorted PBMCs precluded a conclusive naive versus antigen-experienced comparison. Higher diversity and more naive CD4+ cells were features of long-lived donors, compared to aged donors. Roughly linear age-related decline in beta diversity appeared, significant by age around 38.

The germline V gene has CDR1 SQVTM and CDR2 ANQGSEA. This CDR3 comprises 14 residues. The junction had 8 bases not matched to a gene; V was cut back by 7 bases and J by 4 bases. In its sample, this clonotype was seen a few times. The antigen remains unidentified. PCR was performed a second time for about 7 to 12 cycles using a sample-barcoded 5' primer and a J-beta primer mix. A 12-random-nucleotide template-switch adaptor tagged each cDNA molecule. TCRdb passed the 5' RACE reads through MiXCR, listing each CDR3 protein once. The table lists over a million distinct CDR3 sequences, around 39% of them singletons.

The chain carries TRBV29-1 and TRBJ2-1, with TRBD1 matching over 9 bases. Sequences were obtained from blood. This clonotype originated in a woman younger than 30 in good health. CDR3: CSAITGTGYNEQFF. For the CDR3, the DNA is TGCAGCGCGATCACCGGGACAGGGTACAATGAGCAGTTCTTC.